This entry features one T cell receptor beta chain sequence. This sample is part of a study of blood T cell repertoires in COVID-19. Study information: PBMCs, B-cell-depleted T cells, or T cells provided the cDNA or gDNA that made up the material.

The protocol was immunoSEQ multiplex PCR, while the TCRdb copy is restricted to in-frame clones and leaves out a portion. The data show a few hundred thousand clones, about 90% seen once. This TCR came from a woman aged 30 to 39 with COVID-19, enrolled during active disease. The sample comprised peripheral blood.

CDR3 sequence reads: CASSLVRGGSPLHF. CDR3 nucleotides: TGTGCCAGCAGCTTAGTCAGGGGTGGTTCACCCCTCCACTTT. V usage is TRBV7-8 and J usage is TRBJ1-6; possible D gene TRBD1, 6 bases. V was shortened by 1 base and J by 9 bases, with 10 bases between the two germline ends. Germline lookup yields CDR1 SGHVS and CDR2 FQNEAQ. The CDR3 runs 14 residues.